Listed below are T cell receptor beta chains from one sample, sequenced in a study of cytomegalovirus exposure and HLA in healthy donors. Clones were sequenced by immunoSEQ multiplex PCR, and TCRdb holds only the in-frame ones, with some missing. The sample holds tens of thousands of clones; 90% to 95% are singletons and the top ten take approximately 3.5%. The specimen was PBMCs. These receptors all stem from a man aged 18 to 29 in good health and CMV-seronegative. Each CDR3 is given with its conserved first and last residue.

TRBJ2-3 | TRBV11-2 | CASSPIRGPERGDTQYF
TRBJ1-3 | TRBV5-4 | CASSRSTGGMANTIYF
TRBJ1-3 | TRBV27 | CASSPRGQGAHTIYF
TRBJ2-1 | TRBV13 | CASSSRLAANEQFF
TRBJ1-2 | TRBV30 | CAWSNRVGYTF
TRBJ2-7 | TRBV6-5 | CASGPGGDYEQYF
TRBJ2-1 | TRBV11-1 | CASLGVGDRGLGNEQFF
TRBJ2-3 | TRBV4-1 | CASSQAQQRGGLSDTQYF
TRBJ2-1 | TRBV5-6 | CATSGGAGDEQFF
TRBJ1-2 | TRBV19 | CASSIPPGRGTNYGYTF
TRBJ1-1 | TRBV5-6 | CASILGTGVDPNTEAFF
TRBJ1-5 | TRBV30 | CALKQGAGNQPQHF
TRBJ1-1 | TRBV6-6 | CASSSTTGTEAFF
TRBJ2-5 | TRBV14 | CASSRDRDQETQYF
TRBJ2-1 | TRBV27 | CASSLRAGGAYNEQFF
TRBJ2-2 | TRBV9 | CASSVVGGLDTGELFF
TRBJ2-6 | TRBV6-1 | CASSESSSGANVLTF
TRBJ1-3 | TRBV5-1 | CASSLGPGVGIAGNTIYF
TRBJ1-1 | TRBV6-6 | CAASWSSVNTEAFF
TRBJ1-1 | TRBV19 | CASSTLGQEAFF
TRBJ1-4 | TRBV30 | CAWSQGVGGNEKLFF
TRBJ2-1 | TRBV10-3 | CAISDSNEQFF
TRBJ2-7 | TRBV7-2 | CASSMTGDSYEQYF